These 26 T cell receptor beta chains share one sample of origin, sequenced in a study of monozygotic twins with inflammatory bowel disease. TCRdb reprocessed the 5' RACE reads, with one entry per CDR3 protein and no DNA. This table lists about 330,000 distinct CDR3 sequences. The sample taken for sequencing was blood. These receptors were obtained from a human donor with ulcerative colitis or Crohn's disease, or a healthy co-twin of an affected twin (not recorded which).

The chain links TRBV5-1 to TRBJ2-2; TCRdb indicates TRBD1, and absent DNA this call remains unverified. Per germline, CDR1 SGHRS and CDR2 YFSETQ. The CDR3 consists of 16 residues. This chain's CDR3 is CASSQSGTGNTGELFF.

The CDR3 reads CSARAQLDGTYNEQFF. The J gene is TRBJ2-1, the V gene TRBV20-1; TCRdb's D call, TRBD2, is unchecked because there is no DNA. CDR3 size: 16 residues. The germline gives CDR1 DFQATT, CDR2 SNEGSKA (reference sequence).

V is TRBV12-3 or TRBV12-4 and J is TRBJ2-5; TCRdb proposes TRBD2, but this gene call is untestable without DNA. The CDR3 has 13 amino acids. The CDR3 region is CASSFAGSETQYF.

The chain couples TRBV20-1 to TRBJ2-1; TCRdb names TRBD1, which stays unverified in the absence of DNA. The CDR3 is 16 residues long. Germline CDR1 is DFQATT and CDR2 is SNEGSKA (reference sequence). The CDR3 loop is CSATALGSGAYNEQFF.

J is TRBJ2-5 and V is TRBV28; TCRdb selects TRBD2, and the lack of DNA leaves this call unchecked. CDR1 is MDHEN, CDR2 SYDVKM, per germline. The CDR3 has 14 residues. CDR3: CASSLGGSGETQYF.

The rearrangement links TRBV6-2 or TRBV6-3 to TRBJ1-1. Germline V gene data show CDR1 as MNHEY and CDR2 as SVGEGT. The CDR3 covers 11 residues. Here the CDR3 reads CASSRLDEAFF.

The chain links TRBV12-3 or TRBV12-4 to TRBJ1-5. The CDR3 is 15 amino acids. This CDR3 is CASSTQNSGNQPQHF.

The chain employs TRBV12-5 and TRBJ2-2; TCRdb's assignment of TRBD2 cannot be checked, as there is no DNA. The CDR3 extends over 16 amino acids. Germline CDR1 and CDR2: LGHNT and FRNRAP. CDR3 sequence: CASGLGLAGVTGELFF.

The rearrangement links TRBV6-1 to TRBJ2-3. The germline V gene has CDR1 MNHNS and CDR2 SASEGT. This CDR3 is built from 15 residues. This chain's CDR3 is CASSLSGASTDTQYF.

J is TRBJ2-1 and V is TRBV28; TCRdb's assignment of TRBD1 cannot be checked, as there is no DNA. The CDR3 spans 15 residues. Germline V gene data show CDR1 as MDHEN and CDR2 as SYDVKM. CDR3 region: CASSPLGGAPDEQFF.

The V gene is TRBV20-1, the J gene TRBJ2-7. CDR3 size: 12 residues. CDR1 is DFQATT, CDR2 SNEGSKA, per germline (reference sequence). The CDR3: CSARDWGLEQYF.

The chain employs TRBV20-1 and TRBJ2-7; TCRdb calls TRBD2, which cannot be checked without DNA. CDR1 and CDR2 (germline): DFQATT, SNEGSKA (reference sequence). This CDR3 is built from 14 residues. The CDR3 sequence: CSASASGLAYEQYF.

The chain combines TRBV20-1 with TRBJ2-1; TCRdb's D gene call, TRBD2, goes unchecked for lack of DNA. The germline CDR1 and CDR2 sequences are DFQATT and SNEGSKA (reference sequence). This CDR3 has 18 amino acids. CDR3 sequence reads: CSAILPEPRSGGYNEQFF.

The CDR3: CSVARDDQHEQFF. V usage is TRBV29-1 and J usage is TRBJ2-1; lacking DNA, the TRBD1 call made by TCRdb goes unchecked. Germline assignment: CDR1 SQVTM and CDR2 ANQGSEA. The CDR3 consists of 13 residues.

CDR3 region: CASSLILAGTEQYF. The V call is TRBV5-1, the J call TRBJ2-7; TCRdb proposes TRBD2, but this gene call is untestable without DNA. In germline, CDR1 is SGHRS, CDR2 YFSETQ. This CDR3 is 14 amino acids long.

This chain connects TRBV20-1 to TRBJ1-6. The CDR3 covers 16 residues. Per germline, CDR1 DFQATT and CDR2 SNEGSKA (reference sequence). CDR3 region: CSARPSGYSYNSPLHF.

The J gene is TRBJ2-1, the V gene TRBV7-3; TCRdb's D gene call, TRBD1, goes unchecked for lack of DNA. Germline values: CDR1 SGHTA, CDR2 FQGTGA. The CDR3 consists of 14 residues. The CDR3 loop reads CASSPGEVGNEQFF.

This rearrangement joins TRBV10-2 to TRBJ2-3; checking the TCRdb D call of TRBD2 is not possible without DNA. Germline V gives CDR1 WSHSY, CDR2 SAAADI. The CDR3 has 16 residues. Here the CDR3 reads CASNHLLETSTDTQYF.

The CDR3 loop reads CASSKKGGLDVPSTYEQYF. The chain has TRBV11-2 and TRBJ2-7; there is no DNA to check the TCRdb D call of TRBD1. CDR3 length: 19 residues. Germline V gives CDR1 SGHAT, CDR2 FQNNGV.

The rearrangement joins TRBV10-3 to TRBJ2-1; TCRdb's D call, TRBD1, is unchecked because there is no DNA. The CDR3 covers 15 residues. The V gene's germline CDR1 is ENHRY and CDR2 SYGVKD. The CDR3 spells CAISAGTGGYNEQFF.

The chain employs TRBV7-7 and TRBJ2-3; there is no DNA to check the TCRdb D call of TRBD1. This CDR3 spans 13 amino acids. Germline CDR1 reads SSHAT; CDR2 reads FNYEAQ (reference sequence). This CDR3 reads CASSRGGGQGQYF.

V and J are TRBV7-2 and TRBJ1-5; the TRBD1 assignment by TCRdb is unverifiable without DNA. The CDR3 has 16 amino acids. Germline V gene sequence: CDR1 SGHTA, CDR2 FQGNSA. The CDR3 sequence is CASSSTSGTLNQPQHF.

The J gene is TRBJ2-7, the V gene TRBV20-1. The germline V gene encodes CDR1 DFQATT and CDR2 SNEGSKA (reference sequence). This CDR3 contains 11 residues. The CDR3 is CSLEGTYEQYF.

V and J are TRBV7-8 and TRBJ1-2; checking the TCRdb D call of TRBD1 is not possible without DNA. The CDR3 is made up of 15 amino acids. CDR1 SGHVS and CDR2 FQNEAQ come from the germline V gene. This CDR3 reads CASSVAPGANYGYTF. Filled out from reference TRBV7-8 and TRBJ1-2, the complete variable domain reads GAGVSQSPRYKVAKRGQDVALRCDPISGHVSLFWYQQALGQGPEFLTYFQNEAQLDKSGLPSDRFFAERPEGSVSTLKIQRTQQEDSAVYLCASSVAPGANYGYTFGSGTRLTVV.

The V gene is TRBV7-2, the J gene TRBJ2-1; TCRdb picks TRBD2, but there is no DNA to check that call. Germline loops: CDR1 SGHTA, CDR2 FQGNSA. CDR3 size: 17 residues. The CDR3 sequence: CASSLVFGQGRGNEQFF.

The chain combines TRBV12-3 or TRBV12-4 with TRBJ2-5; TCRdb picks TRBD1, but there is no DNA to check that call. This CDR3 spans 17 amino acids. The chain's CDR3 is CASRGTGNLPHQETQYF.